The rows below give T cell receptor beta chains drawn from one sample of a study of cytomegalovirus exposure and HLA in healthy donors. The assay was immunoSEQ multiplex PCR, and TCRdb's table has in-frame clones only and misses some. The repertoire holds about 160,000 clones, with about three quarters as singletons. Sequenced input: PBMCs. The receptors shown here come from a woman between 50 and 59 years old in good health and CMV-seropositive. The CDR3 runs from the conserved cysteine through the conserved F or W. D genes are given only for firm matches. Rows may omit the clone size; those that give it use once, few, many or a size class.

d_gene	v_gene	abundance	j_gene	CDR3nt	CDR3aa
.	TRBV4-3	.	TRBJ1-1	TGCGCCAGCAGCCAAGACCATAGGACAGCGATCGCTACTTTCTTT	CASSQDHRTAIATFF
TRBD1	TRBV7-9	.	TRBJ1-1	TGTGCCAGCAGCGAACAGGGGTCCACTGAAGCTTTCTTT	CASSEQGSTEAFF
.	TRBV19	.	TRBJ1-4	TGTGCCAGTAGTATGGGGCAGGATGAAAAACTGTTTTTT	CASSMGQDEKLFF
.	TRBV7-2	.	TRBJ1-1	TGTGCCAGCAGCTTAGTTCCGGACAGTTGGTTTAGAACAGCTTTCTTT	CASSLVPDSWFRTAFF
.	TRBV29-1	.	TRBJ2-1	TGCAGCGTAGACGATCCGAGGGTCCAAGGATACAATGAGCAGTTCTTC	CSVDDPRVQGYNEQFF
TRBD2	TRBV6-1	.	TRBJ2-1	TGTGCCACCTCTCGGGAGGCGAACTACAATGAGCAGTTCTTC	CATSREANYNEQFF
.	TRBV10-2	.	TRBJ2-7	TGCGCCAGCAGTGACAGGGGATACGAGCAGTACTTC	CASSDRGYEQYF
TRBD1	TRBV19	.	TRBJ1-2	TGTGCCAGTAGTCCCGGGACAGGGAGGAACTATGGCTACACCTTC	CASSPGTGRNYGYTF
.	TRBV7-9	.	TRBJ2-1	TGTGCCAGCAGCTTAGTGTCTGGGGGGTGGGATGAGCAGTTCTTC	CASSLVSGGWDEQFF
.	TRBV18	.	TRBJ2-3	TGTGCCAGCTCACCACCTACAGGGAGGGGTACGCAGTATTTT	CASSPPTGRGTQYF
.	TRBV18	.	TRBJ2-7	TGTGCCAGCTCATCAGGGGCCAACTACGAGCAGTACTTC	CASSSGANYEQYF
TRBD2	TRBV7-2	.	TRBJ2-1	TGTGCCAGCAGCTACCTTTGGGGGGGAAATGAGCAGTTCTTC	CASSYLWGGNEQFF
TRBD2	TRBV7-2	.	TRBJ2-2	TGTGCCAGCCAACTAGCGGGAGGGCCAAGGGGAAGCACCGGGGAGCTGTTTTTT	CASQLAGGPRGSTGELFF
.	TRBV18	.	TRBJ1-1	TGTGCCAGCTCAAGTCCGGGGGGGAACACTGAAGCTTTCTTT	CASSSPGGNTEAFF
.	TRBV4-1	.	TRBJ2-7	TGCGCCAGCAGCCAAGATATCACTAGCACCTACGAGCAGTACTTC	CASSQDITSTYEQYF
.	TRBV19	.	TRBJ1-5	TGTGCCAGTCGCACACAGGGTCCGGGTAATCAGCCCCAGCATTTT	CASRTQGPGNQPQHF
.	TRBV4-1	.	TRBJ2-1	TGCGCCAGCAGCCAAGCCCCAGGGATTAATGAGCAGTTCTTC	CASSQAPGINEQFF
.	TRBV19	once	TRBJ1-2	TGTGCCAGTTTCTCCAGGACAGTAAACTATGGCTACACCTTC	CASFSRTVNYGYTF
.	TRBV10-3	.	TRBJ1-1	TGTGCCATCAGTGAGCAGTCCCAGGTCGGCACTGAAGCTTTCTTT	CAISEQSQVGTEAFF
TRBD2	TRBV19	.	TRBJ2-1	TGTGCCAGTAGTATCAAAGCGGGAGGTTGGAGCTCCTACAATGAGCAGTTCTTC	CASSIKAGGWSSYNEQFF
.	TRBV5-4	.	TRBJ1-2	TGTGCCAGCAGCTTGGTCAAGCCCGATGGCTACACCTTC	CASSLVKPDGYTF
TRBD1	TRBV19	.	TRBJ1-5	TGTGCCAGTAGTATCCAGGGGGCTCAGCCCCAGCATTTT	CASSIQGAQPQHF
.	TRBV6-1	.	TRBJ2-3	TGTGCCAGCAGTGGGGTGTTGAGAGTGAGGTTAGATACGCAGTATTTT	CASSGVLRVRLDTQYF
TRBD1	TRBV7-6	once	TRBJ2-5	TGTGCCAGCAGCTTATCGGTCAGGGGGTCCCTGGGGACCCAGTACTTC	CASSLSVRGSLGTQYF
.	TRBV18	few	TRBJ2-1	TGTGCCAGCTCACCCCAGGGACATGCGGCCTACAATGAGCAGTTCTTC	CASSPQGHAAYNEQFF
.	TRBV28	.	TRBJ1-1	TGTGCCAGCAGTTTTTCCGGGGTTTACGACACTGAAGCTTTCTTT	CASSFSGVYDTEAFF
.	TRBV6-1	.	TRBJ2-7	TGTGCCAGCATAGCCAGGACTTACGAGCAGTACTTC	CASIARTYEQYF
.	TRBV30	once	TRBJ2-3	TGTGCCTGGAGTCTACGCACAGATACGCAGTATTTT	CAWSLRTDTQYF
TRBD2	TRBV7-8	.	TRBJ2-5	TGTGCCAGCAGCTACGTAGCGGGACAACAAGAGACCCAGTACTTC	CASSYVAGQQETQYF
.	TRBV28	.	TRBJ1-3	TGTGCCAGCTGCAGGGGAAAAGGAAACACCATATATTTT	CASCRGKGNTIYF
TRBD1	TRBV6-1	once	TRBJ2-4	TGTGCCAGCAGTGAGGGACAGGGGGCGTCCAAAAACATTCAGTACTTC	CASSEGQGASKNIQYF
.	TRBV6-6	few	TRBJ2-5	TGTGCCAGCAGAGCTTCCCGGACTGGAGGCCAAGAGACCCAGTACTTC	CASRASRTGGQETQYF
TRBD2	TRBV29-1	.	TRBJ2-1	TGCAGCGTTGGCGGGAGCTCCTACAATGAGCAGTTCTTC	CSVGGSSYNEQFF
.	TRBV10-3	.	TRBJ2-3	TGTGCCATCAGTGAGGGGCGGGGACCTAGCACAGATACGCAGTATTTT	CAISEGRGPSTDTQYF
TRBD1	TRBV11-3	.	TRBJ2-5	TGTGCCAGCAGCAGGGGGCAACAAGAGACCCAGTACTTC	CASSRGQQETQYF
.	TRBV15	.	TRBJ2-1	TGTGCCACCAGCAGACAACGCGCCCGCGAGCAGTTCTTC	CATSRQRAREQFF
TRBD2	TRBV9	.	TRBJ2-3	TGTGCCAGCAGCGTGGGCGGGACTAGCGGGGGAGATACGCAGTATTTT	CASSVGGTSGGDTQYF
TRBD1	TRBV19	.	TRBJ1-5	TGTGCCAGTAGTATCCCGGGACAGGGGTATCAGCCCCAGCATTTT	CASSIPGQGYQPQHF
TRBD2	TRBV7-9	once	TRBJ2-1	TGTGCCAGCAGCCTTAGGACTAGCGGGGGAGTACAGTTCTTC	CASSLRTSGGVQFF
.	TRBV2	.	TRBJ2-3	TGTGCCAGCAGTGCCAGCGCCAGCACAGATACGCAGTATTTT	CASSASASTDTQYF
.	TRBV6-1	.	TRBJ1-2	TGTGCCAGCAGTGAAAATGGGGCCAGGGGCTATGGCTACACCTTC	CASSENGARGYGYTF
.	TRBV7-9	.	TRBJ1-5	TGTGCCAGCAGCTTAGGGGACACGGGCAATCAGCCCCAGCATTTT	CASSLGDTGNQPQHF
.	TRBV19	.	TRBJ1-1	TGTGCCAGTAGTATTAGGGACGGCGGGGGAAACACTGAAGCTTTCTTT	CASSIRDGGGNTEAFF
TRBD1	TRBV7-2	.	TRBJ2-7	TGTGCCAGCAGCCCTCCGGGGACAGCCTATAACGAGCAGTACTTC	CASSPPGTAYNEQYF
TRBD1	TRBV5-8	.	TRBJ1-1	TGTGCCAGCAGCGGACAGGGAAGAGGCGCTTTCTTT	CASSGQGRGAFF
TRBD1	TRBV9	.	TRBJ1-3	TGTGCCAGCAGCTCAAGAGGGGACAGCTCTGGAAACACCATATATTTT	CASSSRGDSSGNTIYF
.	TRBV28	.	TRBJ1-3	TGTGCCAGCAGTTTATACAGGTCGGCTGGAGGAAACACCATATATTTT	CASSLYRSAGGNTIYF